Here is one TCR beta chain with its context. What it binds is unknown. The record originates from a study of OX40 agonist ivuxolimab in advanced cancers. Study overall: The dose-escalation cohort was about 86% male, with a mean age of about 58 years, ranging roughly 23 to 85.

This CDR3 comprises 16 residues. Germline V lookup: CDR1 MGHRA, CDR2 YSYEKL. The V segment lost 1 base and the J segment 4 bases; nucleotides outside the gene matches: 9. Overall study results and limits: Clonal expansion from baseline to week 6 occurred in both CD4+ and CD8+ T cells.

The repertoire was sequenced with immunoSEQ multiplex PCR; TCRdb's copy has only in-frame clones and lacks some. Of roughly 26,000 clones listed, 80% to 90% are singletons. The rearrangement links TRBV4-1 to TRBJ1-1; 7 positions agree with TRBD1. The source material was CD4+ or CD8+ T cells sorted from blood, sampled in a trial of the OX40 agonist ivuxolimab. This TCR derives from an adult with an advanced solid tumor such as melanoma, head and neck, liver or kidney cancer. CDR3 nucleotide sequence: TGCGCCAGCAGCCAAGTGACAACAGGGGCTGGCACTGAAGCTTTCTTT. It codes for CASSQVTTGAGTEAFF.